This T cell receptor (beta chain) derives from a study of cytomegalovirus exposure and HLA in healthy donors. Broader study findings: In a later analysis, a missense DCLRE1C variant was linked to TCR beta V- and J-gene trimming.

The PCR ran on 60 Vbeta and 13 Jbeta primers. Assay used: immunoSEQ multiplex PCR; TCRdb lists only in-frame clones, some missing. The sample records tens of thousands of clones, roughly two thirds being singletons. This clone was seen once. Its antigen is undetermined. This sequence originates from a woman aged 25 to 39 in good health and CMV-seronegative. The specimen sequenced was PBMCs.

As DNA, the CDR3 is TGTGCCAGCAGCTTGGCTAGCGGGGGGACAGATACGCAGTATTTT. This codes for CASSLASGGTDTQYF. The V gene is TRBV13, the J gene TRBJ2-3, with 11 bases lining up with TRBD2. Germline assignment: CDR1 PRHDT and CDR2 FYEKMQ (reference sequence). Unmatched junction bases numbered 2, after V lost 3 bases and J lost 3 bases. The CDR3 covers 15 residues.